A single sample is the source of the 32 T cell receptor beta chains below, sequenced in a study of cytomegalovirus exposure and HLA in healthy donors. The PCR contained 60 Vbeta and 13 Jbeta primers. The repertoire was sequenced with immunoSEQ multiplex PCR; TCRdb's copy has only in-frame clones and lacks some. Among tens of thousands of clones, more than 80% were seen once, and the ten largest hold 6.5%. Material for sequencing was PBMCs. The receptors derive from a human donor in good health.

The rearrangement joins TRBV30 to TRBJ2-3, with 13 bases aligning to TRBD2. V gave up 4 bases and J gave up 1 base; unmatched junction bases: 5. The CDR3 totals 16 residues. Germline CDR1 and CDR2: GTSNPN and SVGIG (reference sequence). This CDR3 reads CAWTPGTSGGTDTQYF. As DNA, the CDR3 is TGTGCCTGGACGCCCGGGACTAGCGGGGGCACAGATACGCAGTATTTT.

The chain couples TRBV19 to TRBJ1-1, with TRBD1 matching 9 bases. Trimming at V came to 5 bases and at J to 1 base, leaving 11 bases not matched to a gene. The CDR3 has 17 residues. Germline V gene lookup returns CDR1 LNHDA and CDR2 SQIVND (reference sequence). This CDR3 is CASSPRTGASSNTEAFF. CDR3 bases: TGTGCCAGTAGTCCTCGGACAGGGGCCTCCTCGAACACTGAAGCTTTCTTT. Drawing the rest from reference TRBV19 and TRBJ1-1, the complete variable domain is DGGITQSPKYLFRKEGQNVTLSCEQNLNHDAMYWYRQDPGQGLRLIYYSQIVNDFQKGDIAEGYSVSREKKESFPLTVTSAQKNPTAFYLCASSPRTGASSNTEAFFGQGTRLTVV.

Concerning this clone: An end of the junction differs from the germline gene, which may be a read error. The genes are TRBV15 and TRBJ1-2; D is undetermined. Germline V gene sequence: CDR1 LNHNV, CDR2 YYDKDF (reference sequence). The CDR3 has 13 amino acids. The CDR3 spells CATSSGGNYGYPF. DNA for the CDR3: TGTGCCACCAGCAGCGGAGGAAACTATGGCTACCCCTTC.

CDR3 nucleotides: TGTGCCAGCAGTAGGGGACAGGGGGATGAAAAACTGTTTTTT. This encodes CASSRGQGDEKLFF. The rearrangement uses TRBV6-5 and TRBJ1-4, with 11 bases identical to TRBD1. After removal of 5 bases from V and 6 bases from J, the junction contained 2 bases not matched to a gene. CDR3 length: 14 amino acids. Germline V gene data show CDR1 as MNHEY and CDR2 as SVGAGI.

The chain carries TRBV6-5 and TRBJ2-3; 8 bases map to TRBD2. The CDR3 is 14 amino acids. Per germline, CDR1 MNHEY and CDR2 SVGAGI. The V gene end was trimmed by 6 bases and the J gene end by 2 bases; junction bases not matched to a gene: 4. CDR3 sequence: CASRPGLATDTQYF. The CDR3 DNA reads TGTGCCAGCAGACCCGGACTAGCCACAGATACGCAGTATTTT.

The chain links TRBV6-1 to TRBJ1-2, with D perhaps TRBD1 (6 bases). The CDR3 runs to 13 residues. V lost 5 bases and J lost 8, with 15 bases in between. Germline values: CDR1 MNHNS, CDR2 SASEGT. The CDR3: CASSQRGGAGYTF. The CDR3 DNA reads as TGTGCCAGCAGTCAAAGAGGGGGAGCGGGCTACACCTTC.

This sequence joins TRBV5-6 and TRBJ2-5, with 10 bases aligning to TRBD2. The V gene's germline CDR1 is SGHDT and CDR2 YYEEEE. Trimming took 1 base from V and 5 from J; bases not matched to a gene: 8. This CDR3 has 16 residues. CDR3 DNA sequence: TGTGCCAGCAGCTTGCCCCCAGCGGGGGGGCGGGAGACCCAGTACTTC. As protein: CASSLPPAGGRETQYF.

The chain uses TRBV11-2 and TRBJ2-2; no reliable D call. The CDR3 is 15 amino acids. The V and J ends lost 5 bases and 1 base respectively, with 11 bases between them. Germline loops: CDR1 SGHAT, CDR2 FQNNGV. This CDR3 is CASSQSPGNTGELFF. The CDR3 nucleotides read TGTGCCAGCAGCCAGAGTCCGGGGAACACCGGGGAGCTGTTTTTT.

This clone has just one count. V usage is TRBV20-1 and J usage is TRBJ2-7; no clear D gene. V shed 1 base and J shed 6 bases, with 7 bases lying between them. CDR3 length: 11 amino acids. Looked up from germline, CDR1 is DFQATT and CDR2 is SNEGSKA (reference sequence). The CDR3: CSARASGEQYF. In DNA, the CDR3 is TGCAGTGCTAGAGCCTCAGGCGAGCAGTACTTC.

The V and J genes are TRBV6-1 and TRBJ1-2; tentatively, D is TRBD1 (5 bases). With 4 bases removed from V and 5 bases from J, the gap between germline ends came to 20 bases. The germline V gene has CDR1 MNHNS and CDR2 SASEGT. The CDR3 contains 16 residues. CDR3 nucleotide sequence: TGTGCCAGCAGTGGGGCGGTGAATGGGGCCCAATATGGCTACACCTTC. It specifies CASSGAVNGAQYGYTF.

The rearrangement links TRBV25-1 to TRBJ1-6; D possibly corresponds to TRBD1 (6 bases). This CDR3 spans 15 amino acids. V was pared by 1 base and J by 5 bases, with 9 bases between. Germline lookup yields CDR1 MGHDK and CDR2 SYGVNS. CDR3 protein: CASSEWGQNNSPLHF. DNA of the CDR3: TGTGCCAGCAGTGAATGGGGGCAGAATAATTCACCCCTCCACTTT.

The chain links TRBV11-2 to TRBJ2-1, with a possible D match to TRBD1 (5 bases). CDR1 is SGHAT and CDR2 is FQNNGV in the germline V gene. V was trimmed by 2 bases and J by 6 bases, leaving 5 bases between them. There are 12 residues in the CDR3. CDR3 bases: TGTGCCAGCAGCTTACAGGGCAATGAGCAGTTCTTC. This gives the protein CASSLQGNEQFF.

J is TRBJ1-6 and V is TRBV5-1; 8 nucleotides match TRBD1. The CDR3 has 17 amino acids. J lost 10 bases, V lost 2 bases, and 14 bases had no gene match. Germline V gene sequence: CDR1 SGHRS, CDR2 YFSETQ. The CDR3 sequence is CASSLQTGGVFNSPLHF. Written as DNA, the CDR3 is TGCGCCAGCAGCTTACAAACAGGGGGGGTATTCAACTCACCCCTCCACTTT.

For the CDR3, the DNA is TGTGCCAGTAGTACCCGGACACCAAAACTGTTTTTT. Its protein product is CASSTRTPKLFF. The chain carries TRBV19 and TRBJ1-4; D is perhaps TRBD1 (5 bases). Trimming took off 4 bases at V and 10 bases at J, with 10 bases between the two ends. Germline values: CDR1 LNHDA, CDR2 SQIVND (reference sequence). The CDR3 is made up of 12 amino acids.

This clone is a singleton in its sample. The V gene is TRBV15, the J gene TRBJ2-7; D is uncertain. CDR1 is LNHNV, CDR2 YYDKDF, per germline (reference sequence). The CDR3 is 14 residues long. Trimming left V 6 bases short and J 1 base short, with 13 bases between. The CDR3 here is CATSFQTESYEQYF. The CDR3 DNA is TGTGCCACCAGTTTTCAAACAGAATCCTACGAGCAGTACTTC.

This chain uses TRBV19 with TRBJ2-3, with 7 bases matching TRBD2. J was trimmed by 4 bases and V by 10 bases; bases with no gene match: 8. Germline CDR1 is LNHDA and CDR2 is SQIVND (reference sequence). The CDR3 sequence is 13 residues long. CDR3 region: CATMEAGADTQYF. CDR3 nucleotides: TGTGCCACCATGGAGGCGGGGGCAGATACGCAGTATTTT.

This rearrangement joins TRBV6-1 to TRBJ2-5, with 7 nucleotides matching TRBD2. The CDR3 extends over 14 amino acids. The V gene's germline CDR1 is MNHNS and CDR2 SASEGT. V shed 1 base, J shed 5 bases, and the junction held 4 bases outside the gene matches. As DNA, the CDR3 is TGTGCCAGCAGTGAAGGATGGGGAGGGGAGACCCAGTACTTC. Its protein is CASSEGWGGETQYF.

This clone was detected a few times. In DNA form, the CDR3 reads TGTGCCAGCGGGGGGGACTCTGGGGCCAACGTCCTGACTTTC. Translating it yields CASGGDSGANVLTF. J is TRBJ2-6 and V is TRBV11-1, with 7 bases identical to TRBD2. After removal of 8 bases from V and 0 bases from J, the junction contained 1 base not matched to a gene. Germline CDR1 SGHAT, CDR2 FQDESV (reference sequence). The CDR3 runs 14 residues.

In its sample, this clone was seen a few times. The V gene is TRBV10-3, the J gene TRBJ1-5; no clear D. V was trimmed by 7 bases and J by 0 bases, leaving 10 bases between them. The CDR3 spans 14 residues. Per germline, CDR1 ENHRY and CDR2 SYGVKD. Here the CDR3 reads CAIIRGFSNQPQHF. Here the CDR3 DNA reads TGTGCCATCATTCGGGGATTTAGCAATCAGCCCCAGCATTTT.

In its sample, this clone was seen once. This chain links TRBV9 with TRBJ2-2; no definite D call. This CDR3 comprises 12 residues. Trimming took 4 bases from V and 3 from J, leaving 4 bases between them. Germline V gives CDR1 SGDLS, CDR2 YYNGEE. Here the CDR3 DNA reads TGTGCCAGCAGCCGAGACACCGGGGAGCTGTTTTTT. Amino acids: CASSRDTGELFF.

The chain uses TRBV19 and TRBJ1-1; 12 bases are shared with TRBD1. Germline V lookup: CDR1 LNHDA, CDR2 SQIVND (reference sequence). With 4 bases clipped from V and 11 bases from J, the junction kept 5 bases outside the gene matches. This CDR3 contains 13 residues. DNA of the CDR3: TGTGCCAGTAGTAGGGACAGGGGGCGCCAGGCTTTCTTT. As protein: CASSRDRGRQAFF.

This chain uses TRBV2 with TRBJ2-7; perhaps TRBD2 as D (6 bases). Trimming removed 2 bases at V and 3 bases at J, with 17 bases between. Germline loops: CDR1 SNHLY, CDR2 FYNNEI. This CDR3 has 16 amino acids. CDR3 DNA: TGTGCCAGCAGTGAACGACATCGGAATAGCGGCTACGAGCAGTACTTC. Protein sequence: CASSERHRNSGYEQYF.

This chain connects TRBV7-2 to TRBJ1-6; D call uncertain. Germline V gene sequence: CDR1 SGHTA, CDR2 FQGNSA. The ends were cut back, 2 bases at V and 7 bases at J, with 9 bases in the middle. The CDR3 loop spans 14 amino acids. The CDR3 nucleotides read TGTGCCAGCAGCTTATTACCACAGAATTCACCCCTCCACTTT. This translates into CASSLLPQNSPLHF.

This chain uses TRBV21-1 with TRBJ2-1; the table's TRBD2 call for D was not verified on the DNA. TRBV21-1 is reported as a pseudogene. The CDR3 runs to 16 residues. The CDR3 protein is CASSNRRGAPGNEQFF. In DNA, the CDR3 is TGTGCCAGCAGCAATAGGCGGGGGGCCCCTGGCAATGAGCAGTTCTTC.

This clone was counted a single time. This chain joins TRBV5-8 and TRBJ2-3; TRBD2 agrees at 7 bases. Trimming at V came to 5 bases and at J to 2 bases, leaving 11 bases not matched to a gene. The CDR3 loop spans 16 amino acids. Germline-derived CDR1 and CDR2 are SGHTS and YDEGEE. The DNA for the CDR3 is TGTGCCAGCAGTCAGTCTGGGGGGGTGGCCACAGATACGCAGTATTTT. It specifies CASSQSGGVATDTQYF. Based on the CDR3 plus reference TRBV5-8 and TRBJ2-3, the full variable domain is EAGVTQSPTHLIKTRGQQATLRCSPISGHTSVYWYQQALGLGLQFLLWYDEGEERNRGNFPPRFSGRQFPNYSSELNVNALELEDSALYLCASSQSGGVATDTQYFGPGTRLTVL.

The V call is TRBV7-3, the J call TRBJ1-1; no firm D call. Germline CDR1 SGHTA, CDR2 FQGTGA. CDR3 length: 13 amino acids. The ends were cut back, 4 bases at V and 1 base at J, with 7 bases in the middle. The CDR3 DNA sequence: TGTGCCAGCAGCTCCGCAGGGAACACTGAAGCTTTCTTT. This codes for CASSSAGNTEAFF.

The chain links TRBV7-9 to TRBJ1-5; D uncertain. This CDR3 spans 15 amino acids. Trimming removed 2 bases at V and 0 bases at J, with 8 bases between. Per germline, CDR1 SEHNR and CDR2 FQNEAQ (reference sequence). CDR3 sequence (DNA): TGTGCCAGCAGCTTAAACGGGAATAGCAATCAGCCCCAGCATTTT. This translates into CASSLNGNSNQPQHF.

The CDR3 bases are TGTGCCAGCAGGAGGCCCCGAGGACAGCCCAAAACCGAGACCTACGAGCAGTACTTC. Its protein is CASRRPRGQPKTETYEQYF. The chain employs TRBV7-9 and TRBJ2-7; D is possibly TRBD1 (6 bases). This CDR3 has 19 residues. V was cut by 6 bases and J by 2 bases, with 29 bases left in between. Germline CDR1 reads SEHNR; CDR2 reads FQNEAQ (reference sequence).

The CDR3 DNA reads TGTGCCATTGGGGCGGGGGGAAAACAAGAGACCCAGTACTTC. Protein product: CAIGAGGKQETQYF. V gene TRBV10-3 combines with J gene TRBJ2-5, with TRBD2 matching over 8 bases. Germline values: CDR1 ENHRY, CDR2 SYGVKD. There are 14 residues in the CDR3. V was pared by 9 bases and J by 2 bases, with 8 bases of the junction left unmatched.

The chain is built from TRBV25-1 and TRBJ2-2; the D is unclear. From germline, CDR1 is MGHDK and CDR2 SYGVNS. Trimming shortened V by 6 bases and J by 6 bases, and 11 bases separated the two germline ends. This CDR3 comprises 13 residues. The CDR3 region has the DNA TGTGCCAGCAGCCTGAGGAGTCCCGGGGAGCTGTTTTTT. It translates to CASSLRSPGELFF.

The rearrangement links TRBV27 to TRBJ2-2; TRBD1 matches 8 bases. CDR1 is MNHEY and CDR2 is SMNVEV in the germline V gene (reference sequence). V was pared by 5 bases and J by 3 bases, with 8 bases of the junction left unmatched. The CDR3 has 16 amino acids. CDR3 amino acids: CASSPWTGWDTGELFF. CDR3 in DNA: TGTGCCAGCAGTCCCTGGACAGGGTGGGACACCGGGGAGCTGTTTTTT.

The CDR3 sequence is CASSTGGNTEAFF. The CDR3 DNA reads TGTGCCAGCAGCACAGGGGGCAACACTGAAGCTTTCTTT. The V call is TRBV7-9, the J call TRBJ1-1, with 9 positions matching TRBD1. Germline assignment: CDR1 SEHNR and CDR2 FQNEAQ (reference sequence). This CDR3 has 13 amino acids. Losses at the gene ends were 5 bases for V and 2 bases for J; bases not matched to a gene: 0.